One sample yielded the 8 T cell receptor beta chains listed below, sequenced in a study of Graves' ophthalmopathy and Graves' hyperthyroidism. TCR beta CDR3 regions were amplified from RNA transcripts. Second-round multiplex PCR came after a first-round RT-PCR that employed HTBI primers. Via MiXCR, TCRdb re-called the multiplex PCR reads, giving one row per CDR3 protein. The sample consists of hundreds of thousands of distinct CDR3 sequences, about 46% of them appearing once. The specimen sequenced was peripheral blood. The receptors shown here come from an adult man with Graves' ophthalmopathy.

This clonotype turned up a few times. This chain uses TRBV7-2 with TRBJ1-2; a weak D match, TRBD1 (6 bases). Trimming cost V 4 bases and J 4 bases, with 13 bases left between them. This CDR3 region has 14 residues. Germline V lookup: CDR1 SGHTA, CDR2 FQGNSA. The CDR3 bases are TGTGCCAGCAGCTCCCGACAGGCCTCCTATGGCTACACCTTC. This sequence encodes CASSSRQASYGYTF.

As for this clonotype: One end of the junction fails to match germline, which may point to a read error. The genes are TRBV7-9 and TRBJ1-2; a possible D gene is TRBD1 (5 bases). This CDR3 comprises 14 residues. Germline lookup yields CDR1 SEHNR and CDR2 FQNEAQ (reference sequence). Here the CDR3 DNA reads TGTGCCAGCAGGCTGACAGCCTCCTCAGATGGCTACGCCTTC. It translates to CASRLTASSDGYAF.

The chain carries TRBV7-2 and TRBJ2-5; 10 bases line up with TRBD2. Looked up from germline, CDR1 is SGHTA and CDR2 is FQGNSA. After removal of 5 bases from V and 4 bases from J, the junction contained 10 bases not matched to a gene. The CDR3 is 16 residues long. The CDR3 is CASSRGAGGRTETQYF. Here the CDR3 DNA reads TGTGCCAGCAGCCGAGGAGCGGGGGGGCGTACAGAGACCCAGTACTTC.

The sample holds a few counts of this clonotype. V and J are TRBV10-3 and TRBJ1-2; maybe TRBD1 (5 bases). This CDR3 is built from 15 residues. From germline, CDR1 is ENHRY and CDR2 SYGVKD. V was pared by 0 bases and J by 3 bases, with 11 bases between. The CDR3 reads CAISESPGDDYGYTF. The CDR3 coding sequence is TGTGCCATCAGTGAGTCGCCGGGGGACGACTATGGCTACACCTTC.

This clonotype was seen at least ten times. The chain carries TRBV10-3 and TRBJ2-7; weak D call: TRBD2 (6 bases). V was clipped by 4 bases and J by 0 bases, with 10 bases between them. Germline V lookup: CDR1 ENHRY, CDR2 SYGVKD. CDR3 size: 14 residues. CDR3 sequence reads: CAISGGTASYEQYF. DNA of the CDR3: TGTGCCATCAGTGGCGGGACGGCCTCCTACGAGCAGTACTTC.

The chain links TRBV7-2 to TRBJ2-7; unclear D gene. Germline loops: CDR1 SGHTA, CDR2 FQGNSA. CDR3 length: 13 amino acids. Trimming removed 1 base from V and 2 bases from J, with 6 bases in between. CDR3 in amino acids: CASSLERAYEQYF. DNA of the CDR3: TGTGCCAGCAGCTTAGAAAGGGCCTACGAGCAGTACTTC.

J is TRBJ2-7 and V is TRBV6-5; possibly TRBD1 for D (5 bases). There are 12 residues in the CDR3. Germline CDR1 reads MNHEY; CDR2 reads SVGAGI. The V end lost 6 bases, the J end lost 6 bases, and 12 bases lay between the germline ends. CDR3 coding DNA: TGTGCCAGCAGGGCAGGGCCGGGCGAGCAGTACTTC. This codes for CASRAGPGEQYF.

The rearrangement joins TRBV5-1 to TRBJ1-3; D remains unclear. Trimming shortened V by 0 bases and J by 2 bases, and 12 bases separated the two germline ends. Germline CDR1 and CDR2: SGHRS and YFSETQ. There are 16 residues in the CDR3. The CDR3 DNA sequence: TGCGCCAGCAGCTTGGGTTACGGGTTCACTGGAAACACCATATATTTT. As protein: CASSLGYGFTGNTIYF.